These T cell receptor beta chains were read from a single sample in a study of cytomegalovirus exposure and HLA in healthy donors. Profiled with immunoSEQ multiplex PCR; TCRdb holds only in-frame clones, not every one. Of under 150,000 clones in the sample, over 70% were seen once. Sequences were obtained from PBMCs. The receptor source for this set is a woman aged 55-70 years in good health and CMV-seropositive. Both conserved end residues are part of each CDR3. D genes are given only for firm matches. Clone size is given for some rows only: seen once, a few or many times, or a class if the clone is expanded.

V gene	clone size	D gene	J gene	CDR3 DNA	CDR3 protein
TRBV7-9	.	TRBD2	TRBJ2-1	TGTGCCAGCAGCTTTATTAGCGGGGGGGTCAACGAGCAGTTCTTC	CASSFISGGVNEQFF
TRBV11-3	.	.	TRBJ2-3	TGTGCCAGCAGCCCCGAGGGGGTTAGCACAGATACGCAGTATTTT	CASSPEGVSTDTQYF
TRBV7-3	.	TRBD1	TRBJ1-1	TGTGCCAGCAGCCCGGGACAGGGGGTTTTCACTGAAGCTTTCTTT	CASSPGQGVFTEAFF
TRBV9	.	.	TRBJ1-5	TGTGCCAGCAGCGTAGATTGGGGAGAGAATCAGCCCCAGCATTTT	CASSVDWGENQPQHF
TRBV5-4	.	.	TRBJ1-1	TGTGCCAGCAGCTTGGGGATGGGGCAGATGAACACTGAAGCTTTCTTT	CASSLGMGQMNTEAFF
TRBV7-8	.	TRBD1	TRBJ2-7	TGTGCCAGCACATCCGGCGGGACAGGGTTCTACGAGCAGTACTTC	CASTSGGTGFYEQYF
TRBV7-9	.	.	TRBJ1-2	TGTTCCAGCAGCTCAGGGGACTATGGCTACACCTTC	CSSSSGDYGYTF
TRBV6-5	.	TRBD1	TRBJ1-6	TGTGCCAGCAGTGACCGGACAGGGCGCTCACCCCTCCACTTT	CASSDRTGRSPLHF
TRBV6-5	.	.	TRBJ2-1	TGTGCCAGCAGTGCTAGGGGGGGATACAATGAGCAGTTCTTC	CASSARGGYNEQFF
TRBV2	.	.	TRBJ2-1	TGTGCCAGCAGTGATGGGGGCAGGCGGTTCTTC	CASSDGGRRFF
TRBV10-1	.	TRBD2	TRBJ2-1	TGCGCCAGCAGTGGTAGCGGGGGCCAGAGCTCCTACAATGAGCAGTTCTTC	CASSGSGGQSSYNEQFF
TRBV5-6	.	.	TRBJ1-6	TGTGCCAGCCTGAGGGCCCCTAATTCACCCCTCCACTTT	CASLRAPNSPLHF
TRBV7-9	.	.	TRBJ2-3	TGTGCCAGCAGCTTAGACTCACCTAGCACAGATACGCAGTATTTT	CASSLDSPSTDTQYF
TRBV7-6	.	.	TRBJ2-6	TGTGCCAGCAGCTTCTTCATCGGCTCTGGGGCCAGCGTCCTGACTTTC	CASSFFIGSGASVLTF
TRBV28	few	.	TRBJ1-5	TGTGCCAGCACCCCCGGAGGGTCTAGCAATCAGCCCCAGCATTTT	CASTPGGSSNQPQHF
TRBV27	.	TRBD1	TRBJ1-1	TGTGCCAGCAGTTTAAGGGGCGGACAGGGTCGATTGGGCACTGAAGCTTTCTTT	CASSLRGGQGRLGTEAFF